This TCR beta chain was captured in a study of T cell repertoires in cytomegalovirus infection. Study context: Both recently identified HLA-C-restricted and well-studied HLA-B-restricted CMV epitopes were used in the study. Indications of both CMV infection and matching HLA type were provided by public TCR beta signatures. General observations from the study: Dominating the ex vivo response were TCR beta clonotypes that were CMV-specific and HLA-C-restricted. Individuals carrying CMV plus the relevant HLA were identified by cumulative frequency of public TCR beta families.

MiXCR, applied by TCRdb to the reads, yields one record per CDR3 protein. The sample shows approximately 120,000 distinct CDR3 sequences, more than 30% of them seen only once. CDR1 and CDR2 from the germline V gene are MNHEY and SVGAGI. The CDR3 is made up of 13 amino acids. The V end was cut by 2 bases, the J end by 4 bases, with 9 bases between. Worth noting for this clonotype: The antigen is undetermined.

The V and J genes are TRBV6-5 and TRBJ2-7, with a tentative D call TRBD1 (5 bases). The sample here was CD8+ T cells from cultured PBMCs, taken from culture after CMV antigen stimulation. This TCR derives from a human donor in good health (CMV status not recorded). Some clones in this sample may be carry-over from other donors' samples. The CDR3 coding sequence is TGTGCCAGCAGTTACGATCAGGGATACGAGCAGTACTTC. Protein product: CASSYDQGYEQYF.